These T cell receptor beta chains were read from a single sample in a study of T cell responses to AZD1222 COVID-19 vaccine. The assay was immunoSEQ multiplex PCR, and TCRdb's table has in-frame clones only and misses some. The table records 100,000 to 150,000 clones, around 85% of them present only once. The material sequenced was peripheral blood, taken 28 days after the second AZD1222 dose. These receptors all come from an adult who received the AZD1222 COVID-19 vaccine. The CDR3 runs from the conserved cysteine through the conserved F or W. The D gene is left open where the match is weak. Only part of the rows carry a size: once, few, many, or a class if the clone is expanded.

V gene	D gene	clone size	J gene	CDR3 DNA	CDR3 protein
TRBV5-4	.	.	TRBJ2-1	TGTGCCAGCACTCCTTTTGGGCGGACAGTAGACAATGAGCAGTTCTTC	CASTPFGRTVDNEQFF
TRBV14	TRBD2	.	TRBJ2-1	TGTGCCAGCAGCGAAGAGCGGGGGGGCGTGTTCAATGAGCAGTTCTTC	CASSEERGGVFNEQFF
TRBV6-4	TRBD1	.	TRBJ2-1	TGTGCCAGCAGTGCAACAGGGGACTCCTACAATGAGCAGTTCTTC	CASSATGDSYNEQFF
TRBV7-2	TRBD1	once	TRBJ1-5	TGTGCCAGCAGCTTGGGGACCGGGACAGCGAAATATAGCAATCAGCCCCAGCATTTT	CASSLGTGTAKYSNQPQHF
TRBV30	.	once	TRBJ1-3	TGTGCCTGGAGTGACCCCAGCCAGCGGCGGTTCTCTGGAAACACCATATATTTT	CAWSDPSQRRFSGNTIYF
TRBV7-9	.	.	TRBJ1-1	TGTGCCAGCAGCTTACCGACGGTAGGGGCTGAAGCTTTCTTT	CASSLPTVGAEAFF
TRBV9	.	.	TRBJ1-1	TGTGCCAGCAGCGTAGATGTAACAGGGAACACTGAAGCTTTCTTT	CASSVDVTGNTEAFF
TRBV5-4	.	.	TRBJ2-2	TGTGCCAGCAGACCGGGGGGCCCCGGGGAGCTGTTTTTT	CASRPGGPGELFF
TRBV19	.	once	TRBJ1-2	TGTGCCAGTAGCCGAGGGGAGTCTAACTATGGCTACACCTTC	CASSRGESNYGYTF
TRBV18	TRBD1	few	TRBJ2-7	TGTGCCAGCTCGCGGACAGGTCCCTACGAGCAGTACTTC	CASSRTGPYEQYF
TRBV5-1	.	few	TRBJ1-2	TGCGCCAGCAGCTCCATAGGTCAGGGGAGCTATGGCTACACCTTC	CASSSIGQGSYGYTF
TRBV6-2/TRBV6-3	.	.	TRBJ1-5	TGTGCCAGCAGTTACCCTGTCATATCCCCGGGTGATCCTCGCAATCAGCCCCAGCATTTT	CASSYPVISPGDPRNQPQHF
TRBV2	.	.	TRBJ1-1	TGTGCCAGCAGTCGCGGGGGGAACACTGAAGCTTTCTTT	CASSRGGNTEAFF
TRBV6-1	.	.	TRBJ1-4	TGTGCCAGCAGTGAAAGGGTGGGGGAACATGAAAAACTGTTTTTT	CASSERVGEHEKLFF
TRBV9	TRBD2	.	TRBJ2-1	TGTGCCAGCAACCTCGCGGGGGGCCGCAATGAGCAGTTCTTC	CASNLAGGRNEQFF
TRBV7-2	.	once	TRBJ1-5	TGTGCCAGCAGCTTAGGGGGGGAGGTCAATCAGCCCCAGCATTTT	CASSLGGEVNQPQHF
TRBV30	TRBD2	.	TRBJ2-5	TGTGCCTGGAGTAGTACTAGCGGGGGCCCTAAGTACTTC	CAWSSTSGGPKYF
TRBV7-2	TRBD1	once	TRBJ2-7	TGTGCCAGCAGCTTACAAACATCGGGACAGGGGCCAGGCGAGCAGTACTTC	CASSLQTSGQGPGEQYF
TRBV28	.	.	TRBJ1-3	TGTGCCAGCAGACCCCCAGGGTACTCTGGAAACACCATATATTTT	CASRPPGYSGNTIYF
TRBV6-5	.	.	TRBJ1-2	TGTGCCACCAAGGTCGAACCTCCATACTATGGCTACACCTTC	CATKVEPPYYGYTF
TRBV5-8	.	.	TRBJ1-1	TGTGCCAGCAGCTTTCCGGGACTTCTGAACACTGAAGCTTTCTTT	CASSFPGLLNTEAFF
TRBV6-2/TRBV6-3	.	.	TRBJ2-7	TGTGCCAGCAGTTACTCTGAACTCCTGGGATACGAGCAGTACTTC	CASSYSELLGYEQYF
TRBV4-1	.	once	TRBJ1-2	TGCGCCAGCAGCCCACTTTTGGGCGCGGGTGGCTACACCTTC	CASSPLLGAGGYTF
TRBV7-2	TRBD1	once	TRBJ1-2	TGTGCCAGCAGTTTACAGGGGACATATGGCTACACCTTC	CASSLQGTYGYTF
TRBV7-9	.	.	TRBJ2-2	TGTGCCAGCAGCTCTCATGGACCGAACACCGGGGAGCTGTTTTTT	CASSSHGPNTGELFF
TRBV12-5	.	.	TRBJ2-1	TGTGCTAGTGGTTTGGCGGGGGCCCTCAATGAGCAGTTCTTC	CASGLAGALNEQFF
TRBV19	TRBD1	.	TRBJ2-5	TGTGCCAGTACCGGGACAGGGGAAGGTTCGGAGACCCAGTACTTC	CASTGTGEGSETQYF
TRBV18	.	once	TRBJ1-4	TGTGCCAGCTCTAGGGACGGGGAAAAACTGTTTTTT	CASSRDGEKLFF
TRBV5-6	.	.	TRBJ1-5	TGTTCTCCAGCCCAGAGGAGGCTACGACAGCCCCAGCATTTT	CSPAQRRLRQPQHF
TRBV18	TRBD2	.	TRBJ2-7	TGTGCCAGCTCACCGGGACTAGCGTACGAGCAGTACTTC	CASSPGLAYEQYF
TRBV28	.	.	TRBJ2-7	TGTGCCAGCAGTTTATATAGGGACAAGACAACGCAGTACTTC	CASSLYRDKTTQYF
TRBV7-2	TRBD1	few	TRBJ1-4	TGTGCCAGCAGCTTAAGAGGCAGGGGGAATGAAAAACTGTTTTTT	CASSLRGRGNEKLFF
TRBV7-2	TRBD1	.	TRBJ1-6	TGTGCCAGCAGCTTAGCTCAGGGGGCTAATTCACCCCTCCACTTT	CASSLAQGANSPLHF
TRBV9	TRBD2	once	TRBJ2-3	TGTGCCAGCAGCTCGGGACTAGCGGGGGGGCTTGATACGCAGTATTTT	CASSSGLAGGLDTQYF
TRBV29-1	.	.	TRBJ2-5	TGCAGCGCCGGGGGACGGGGGGAGACCCAGTACTTC	CSAGGRGETQYF
TRBV19	.	.	TRBJ2-2	TGTGCCAGTAGTATAGGACAGGCGATCACCGGGGAGCTGTTTTTT	CASSIGQAITGELFF
TRBV7-2	.	.	TRBJ2-3	TGTGCCAGCAGCGTTGGCAGGGTTGGGGATACGCAGTATTTT	CASSVGRVGDTQYF
TRBV7-2	.	.	TRBJ2-1	TGTGCCAGCAGCCCCCCCCGGGGCGGGGTCCGCTCCTACAATGAGCAGTTCTTC	CASSPPRGGVRSYNEQFF
TRBV12-3/TRBV12-4	.	few	TRBJ2-3	TGTGCCAGCAGGGGTGGACCAGATACGCAGTATTTT	CASRGGPDTQYF
TRBV9	.	.	TRBJ2-2	TGTGCCAGCAGCGCCCGGGGCGGGACCAGCCCTGGGGCCGGGGAGCTGTTTTTT	CASSARGGTSPGAGELFF
TRBV11-3	.	.	TRBJ2-3	TGTGCCAGCAGCTTAGATCAGGCAGATACGCAGTATTTT	CASSLDQADTQYF
TRBV5-1	TRBD1	once	TRBJ1-4	TGCGCCAGCAGCTCTCCCGGGACAGCTAGAGGGAAACTGTTTTTT	CASSSPGTARGKLFF
TRBV12-3/TRBV12-4	.	.	TRBJ1-2	TGTGCCAGCACCTTTGGGGTGGGCTATGGCTACACCTTC	CASTFGVGYGYTF
TRBV6-5	TRBD1	.	TRBJ2-5	TGTGCCAGCAGTTGGACAGGGCCGAAGACCCAGTACTTC	CASSWTGPKTQYF
TRBV28	TRBD1	.	TRBJ1-2	TGTGCCAGCACCTCGACAGGGTATGGCTACACCTTC	CASTSTGYGYTF
TRBV5-4	TRBD2	.	TRBJ2-2	TGTGCCAGCAGCTCACTAGCGGGAAACACCGGGGAGCTGTTTTTT	CASSSLAGNTGELFF
TRBV6-5	TRBD1	.	TRBJ1-2	TGTGCCAGCAGCGACTGGACAGGGGGAGTTTATGGCTACACCTTC	CASSDWTGGVYGYTF
TRBV21-1	.	few	TRBJ1-4	TGTGCCACTCCCCGGGGACAGGGGAGAGGAAAGGAAAAACTGTTTTTT	CATPRGQGRGKEKLFF